Each of the 4 T cell receptor beta chains below was sequenced from the same sample in a study of cytomegalovirus exposure and HLA in healthy donors. Assay: immunoSEQ multiplex PCR; the TCRdb copy retains only in-frame clones and omits some. In the table there are more than 120,000 clones, about 87% of which are singletons. Material: PBMCs. All receptors derive from a man between 18 and 35 years old in good health and CMV-seropositive.

This CDR3 reads CAWSVGRLAGGTTDTQYF. The CDR3 DNA sequence: TGTGCCTGGAGTGTAGGGCGACTAGCGGGGGGGACCACAGATACGCAGTATTTT. V is TRBV30 and J is TRBJ2-3, with 14 bases that match TRBD2. CDR3 size: 18 residues. The trim removed 0 bases at V and 2 bases at J, leaving 7 bases unmatched. Germline V lookup: CDR1 GTSNPN, CDR2 SVGIG (reference sequence).

This clone was counted a single time. This chain connects TRBV27 to TRBJ2-2; D gene unclear. The germline gives CDR1 MNHEY, CDR2 SMNVEV (reference sequence). The CDR3 covers 14 residues. V lost 5 bases to trimming and J lost 2 bases, with 9 bases between them. The CDR3, as DNA: TGTGCCAGCAGTATCCGTCCTAACACCGGGGAGCTGTTTTTT. Residues: CASSIRPNTGELFF.

The chain links TRBV5-1 to TRBJ2-7; the D gene is possibly TRBD1 (6 bases). The V gene's germline CDR1 is SGHRS and CDR2 YFSETQ. The CDR3 is made up of 14 amino acids. The germline V and J ends were trimmed by 0 bases and 5 bases, with 12 bases remaining between them. The CDR3 loop reads CASSLAYRVDEQYF. The CDR3 nucleotides read TGCGCCAGCAGCTTGGCCTACAGGGTTGACGAGCAGTACTTC.

The CDR3 nucleotides are TGTGCCAGCAGCCAAGAAGGGACTAGCGGATTCTACGAGCAGTACTTC. Its translation: CASSQEGTSGFYEQYF. The chain is built from TRBV4-2 and TRBJ2-7; 11 bases fit TRBD2. The germline V gene has CDR1 LGHNA and CDR2 YNFKEQ. V shed 0 bases and J 3 bases; nucleotides not matched to a gene: 4. The CDR3 consists of 16 residues.